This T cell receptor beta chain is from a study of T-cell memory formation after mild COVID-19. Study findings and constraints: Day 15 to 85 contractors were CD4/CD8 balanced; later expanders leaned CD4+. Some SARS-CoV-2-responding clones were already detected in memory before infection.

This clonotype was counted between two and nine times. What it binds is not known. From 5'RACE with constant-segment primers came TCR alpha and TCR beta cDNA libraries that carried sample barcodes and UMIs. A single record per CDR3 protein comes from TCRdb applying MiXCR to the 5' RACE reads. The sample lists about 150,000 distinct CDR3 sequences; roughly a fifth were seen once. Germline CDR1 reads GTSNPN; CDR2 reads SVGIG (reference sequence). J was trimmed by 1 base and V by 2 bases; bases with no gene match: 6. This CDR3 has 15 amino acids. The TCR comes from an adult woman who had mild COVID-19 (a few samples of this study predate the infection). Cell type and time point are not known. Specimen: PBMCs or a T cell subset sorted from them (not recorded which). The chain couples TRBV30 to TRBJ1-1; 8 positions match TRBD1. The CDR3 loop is CAWSPRTGPNTEAFF. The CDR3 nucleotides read TGTGCCTGGAGTCCTAGGACAGGGCCGAACACTGAAGCTTTCTTT.